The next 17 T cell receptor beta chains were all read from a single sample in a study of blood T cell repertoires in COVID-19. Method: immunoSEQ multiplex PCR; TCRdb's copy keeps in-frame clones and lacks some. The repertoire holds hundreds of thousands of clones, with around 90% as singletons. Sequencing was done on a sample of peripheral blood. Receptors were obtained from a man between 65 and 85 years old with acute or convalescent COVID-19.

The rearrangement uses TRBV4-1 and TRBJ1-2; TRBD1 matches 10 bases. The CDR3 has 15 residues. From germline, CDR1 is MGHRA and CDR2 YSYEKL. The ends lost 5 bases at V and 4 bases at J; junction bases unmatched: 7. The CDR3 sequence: CASSTRTGGIYGYTF. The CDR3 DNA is TGCGCCAGCAGCACACGGACAGGGGGGATCTATGGCTACACCTTC.

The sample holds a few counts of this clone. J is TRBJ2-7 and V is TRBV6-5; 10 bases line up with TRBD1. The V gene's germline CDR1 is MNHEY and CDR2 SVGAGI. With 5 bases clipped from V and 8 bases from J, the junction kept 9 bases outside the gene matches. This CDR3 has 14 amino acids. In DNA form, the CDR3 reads TGTGCCAGCAGTAACCGGGACAGGGGCGGTCAGCAGTACTTC. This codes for CASSNRDRGGQQYF.

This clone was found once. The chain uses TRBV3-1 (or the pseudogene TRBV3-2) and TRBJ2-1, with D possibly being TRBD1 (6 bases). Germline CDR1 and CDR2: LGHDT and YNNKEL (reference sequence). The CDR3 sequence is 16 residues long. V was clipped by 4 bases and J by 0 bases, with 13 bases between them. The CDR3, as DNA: TGTGCCAGCAGCCTACCAGGGGTGAGCTCCTACAATGAGCAGTTCTTC. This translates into CASSLPGVSSYNEQFF.

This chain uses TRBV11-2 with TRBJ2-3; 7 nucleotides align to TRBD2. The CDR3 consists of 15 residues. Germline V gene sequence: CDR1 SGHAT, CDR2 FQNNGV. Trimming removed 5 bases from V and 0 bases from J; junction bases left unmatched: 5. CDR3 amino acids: CASSILAESTDTQYF. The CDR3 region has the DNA TGTGCCAGCAGCATCCTAGCGGAGAGCACAGATACGCAGTATTTT.

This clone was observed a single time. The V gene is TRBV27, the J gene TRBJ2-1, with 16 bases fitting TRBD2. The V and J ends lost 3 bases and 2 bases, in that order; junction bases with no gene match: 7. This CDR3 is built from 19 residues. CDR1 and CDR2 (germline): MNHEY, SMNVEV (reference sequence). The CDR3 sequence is CASSFVSGTSGGAYNEQFF. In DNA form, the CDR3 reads TGTGCCAGCAGTTTTGTGTCCGGGACTAGCGGGGGGGCCTACAATGAGCAGTTCTTC.

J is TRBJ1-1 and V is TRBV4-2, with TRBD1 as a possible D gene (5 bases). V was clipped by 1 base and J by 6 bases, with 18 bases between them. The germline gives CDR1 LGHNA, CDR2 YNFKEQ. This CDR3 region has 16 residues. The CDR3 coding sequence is TGTGCCAGCAGCCAAGTCTCCCCTCGGGGAGGGGCTGAAGCTTTCTTT. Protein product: CASSQVSPRGGAEAFF.

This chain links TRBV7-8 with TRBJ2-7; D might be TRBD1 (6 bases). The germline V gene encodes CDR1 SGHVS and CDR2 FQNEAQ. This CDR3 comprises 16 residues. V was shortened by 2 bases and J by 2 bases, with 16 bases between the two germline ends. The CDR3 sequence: CASSLSLRQATYEQYF. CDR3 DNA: TGTGCCAGCAGCTTAAGTTTAAGACAGGCCACCTACGAGCAGTACTTC.

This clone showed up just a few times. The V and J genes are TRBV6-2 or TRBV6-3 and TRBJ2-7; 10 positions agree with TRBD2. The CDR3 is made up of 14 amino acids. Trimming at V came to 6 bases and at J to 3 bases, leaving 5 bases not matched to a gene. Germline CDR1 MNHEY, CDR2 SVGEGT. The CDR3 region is CASSPTSGVYEQYF. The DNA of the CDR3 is TGTGCCAGCAGCCCTACTAGCGGGGTCTACGAGCAGTACTTC.

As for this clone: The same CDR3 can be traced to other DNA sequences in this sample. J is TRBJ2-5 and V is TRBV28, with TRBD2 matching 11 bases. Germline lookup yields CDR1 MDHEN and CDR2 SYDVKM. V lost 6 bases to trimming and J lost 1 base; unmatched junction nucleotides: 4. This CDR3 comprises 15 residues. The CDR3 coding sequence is TGTGCCAGCAGCCCAGGACTAGCGGGCCAAGAGACCCAGTACTTC. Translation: CASSPGLAGQETQYF.

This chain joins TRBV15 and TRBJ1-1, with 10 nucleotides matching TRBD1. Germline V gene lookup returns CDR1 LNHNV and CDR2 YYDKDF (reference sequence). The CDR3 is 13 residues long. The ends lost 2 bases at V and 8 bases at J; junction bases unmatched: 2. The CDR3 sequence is CATSRKTGGEAFF. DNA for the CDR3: TGTGCCACCAGCAGAAAGACAGGGGGCGAAGCTTTCTTT.

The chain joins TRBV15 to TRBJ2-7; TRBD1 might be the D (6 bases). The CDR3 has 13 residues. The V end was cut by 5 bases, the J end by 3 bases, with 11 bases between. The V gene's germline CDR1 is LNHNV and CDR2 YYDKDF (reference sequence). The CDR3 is CATSGDTYYEQYF. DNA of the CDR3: TGTGCCACCAGCGGGGACACCTACTACGAGCAGTACTTC.

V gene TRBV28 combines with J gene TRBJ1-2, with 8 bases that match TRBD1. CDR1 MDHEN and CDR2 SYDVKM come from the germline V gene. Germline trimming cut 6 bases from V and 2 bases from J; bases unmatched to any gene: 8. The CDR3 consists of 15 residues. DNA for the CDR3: TGTGCCAGCAGCTATCCAACAGGGGGAAACTATGGCTACACCTTC. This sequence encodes CASSYPTGGNYGYTF.

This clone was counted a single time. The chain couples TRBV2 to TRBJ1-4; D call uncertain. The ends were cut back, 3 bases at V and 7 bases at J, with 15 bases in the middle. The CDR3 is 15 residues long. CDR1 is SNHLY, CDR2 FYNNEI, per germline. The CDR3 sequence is CASSEVGEGAEKLFF. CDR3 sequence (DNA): TGTGCCAGCAGTGAGGTCGGGGAAGGTGCTGAAAAACTGTTTTTT.

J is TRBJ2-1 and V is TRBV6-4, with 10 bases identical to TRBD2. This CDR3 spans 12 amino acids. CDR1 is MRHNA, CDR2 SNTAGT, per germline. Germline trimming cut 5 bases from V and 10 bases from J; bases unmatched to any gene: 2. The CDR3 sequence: CASSLLAGEQFF. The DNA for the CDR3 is TGTGCCAGCAGTTTACTAGCGGGGGAGCAGTTCTTC.

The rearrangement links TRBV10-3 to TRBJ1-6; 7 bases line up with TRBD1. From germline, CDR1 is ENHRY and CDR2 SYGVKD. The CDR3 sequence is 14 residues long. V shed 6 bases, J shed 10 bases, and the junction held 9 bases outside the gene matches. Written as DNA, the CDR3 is TGTGCCATCAGCCTACAGGGGACTGAGTCACCCCTCCACTTT. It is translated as CAISLQGTESPLHF.

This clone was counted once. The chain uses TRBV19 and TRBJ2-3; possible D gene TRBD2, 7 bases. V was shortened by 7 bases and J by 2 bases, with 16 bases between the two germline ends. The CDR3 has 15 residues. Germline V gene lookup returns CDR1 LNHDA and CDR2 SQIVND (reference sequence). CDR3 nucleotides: TGTGCCAGTAAGAGGAGGGGGGGCCCCACAGATACGCAGTATTTT. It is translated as CASKRRGGPTDTQYF.

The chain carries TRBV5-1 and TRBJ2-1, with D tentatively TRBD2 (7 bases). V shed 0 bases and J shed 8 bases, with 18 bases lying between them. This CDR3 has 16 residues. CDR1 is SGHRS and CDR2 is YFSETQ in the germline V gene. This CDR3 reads CASSLVQGMGGDEQFF. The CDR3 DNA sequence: TGCGCCAGCAGCTTGGTGCAGGGGATGGGAGGGGATGAGCAGTTCTTC.